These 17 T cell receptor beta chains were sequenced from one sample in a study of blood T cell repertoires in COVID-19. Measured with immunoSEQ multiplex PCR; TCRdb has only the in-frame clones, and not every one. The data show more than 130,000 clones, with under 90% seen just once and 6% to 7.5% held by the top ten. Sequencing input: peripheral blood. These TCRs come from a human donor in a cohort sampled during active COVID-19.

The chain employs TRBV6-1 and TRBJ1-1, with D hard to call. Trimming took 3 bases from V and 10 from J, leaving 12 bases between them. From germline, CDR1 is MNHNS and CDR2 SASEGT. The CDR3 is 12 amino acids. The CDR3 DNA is TGTGCCAGCAGTGAGGTAGGAACTACAGCTTTCTTT. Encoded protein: CASSEVGTTAFF.

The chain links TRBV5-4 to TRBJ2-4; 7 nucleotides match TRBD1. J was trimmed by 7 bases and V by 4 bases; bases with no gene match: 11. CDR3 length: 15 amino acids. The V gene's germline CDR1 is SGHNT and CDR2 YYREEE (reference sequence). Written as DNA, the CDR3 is TGTGCCAGCAGCATTGGGACAGCCTCTAAGAACATTCAGTACTTC. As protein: CASSIGTASKNIQYF.

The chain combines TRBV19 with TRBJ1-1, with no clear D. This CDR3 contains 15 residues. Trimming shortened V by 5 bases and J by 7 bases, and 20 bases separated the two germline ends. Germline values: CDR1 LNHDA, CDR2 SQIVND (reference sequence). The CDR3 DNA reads TGTGCCAGTAGTCAAGGAGACTCCCCCCGGGTTGAAGCTTTCTTT. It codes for CASSQGDSPRVEAFF.

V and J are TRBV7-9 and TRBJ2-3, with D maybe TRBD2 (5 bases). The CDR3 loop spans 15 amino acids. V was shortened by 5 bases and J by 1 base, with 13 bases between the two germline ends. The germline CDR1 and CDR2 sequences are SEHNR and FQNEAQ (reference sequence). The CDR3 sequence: CASSQPAGRTDTQYF. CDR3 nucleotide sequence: TGTGCCAGCAGCCAACCGGCGGGCCGCACAGATACGCAGTATTTT.

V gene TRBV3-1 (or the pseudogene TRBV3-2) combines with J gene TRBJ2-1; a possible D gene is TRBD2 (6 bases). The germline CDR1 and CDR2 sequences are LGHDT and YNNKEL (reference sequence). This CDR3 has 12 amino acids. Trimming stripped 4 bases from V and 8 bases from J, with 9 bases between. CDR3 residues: CASSPGGDEQFF. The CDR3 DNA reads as TGTGCCAGCAGCCCGGGCGGGGATGAGCAGTTCTTC.

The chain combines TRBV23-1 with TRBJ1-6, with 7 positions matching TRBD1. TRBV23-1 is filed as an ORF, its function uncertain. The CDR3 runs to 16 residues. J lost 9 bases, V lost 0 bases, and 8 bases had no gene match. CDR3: CASSQSGPGGSSPLHF. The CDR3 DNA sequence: TGCGCCAGCAGTCAATCGGGGCCAGGGGGTAGTTCACCCCTCCACTTT.

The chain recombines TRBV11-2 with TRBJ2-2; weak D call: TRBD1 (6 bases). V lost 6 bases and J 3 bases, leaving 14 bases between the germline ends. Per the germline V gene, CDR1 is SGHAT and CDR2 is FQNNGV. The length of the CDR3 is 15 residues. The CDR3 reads CASRVQGLDTGELFF. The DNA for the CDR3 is TGTGCCAGCAGGGTACAGGGTTTGGACACCGGGGAGCTGTTTTTT. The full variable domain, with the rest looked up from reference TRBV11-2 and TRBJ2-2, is EAGVAQSPRYKIIEKRQSVAFWCNPISGHATLYWYQQILGQGPKLLIQFQNNGVVDDSQLPKDRFSAERLKGVDSTLKIQPAKLEDSAVYLCASRVQGLDTGELFFGEGSRLTVL.

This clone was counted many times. The CDR3: CASSTGLGGTDTQYF. The DNA of the CDR3 is TGCGCCAGCAGCACCGGACTAGGAGGAACAGATACGCAGTATTTT. This chain connects TRBV5-1 to TRBJ2-3, with TRBD2 matching over 7 bases. The ends lost 4 bases at V and 3 bases at J; junction bases unmatched: 8. Per the germline V gene, CDR1 is SGHRS and CDR2 is YFSETQ. CDR3 length: 15 amino acids. The entire variable domain, with the rest obtained from reference TRBV5-1 and TRBJ2-3, is as follows: KAGVTQTPRYLIKTRGQQVTLSCSPISGHRSVSWYQQTPGQGLQFLFEYFSETQRNKGNFPGRFSGRQFSNSRSEMNVSTLELGDSALYLCASSTGLGGTDTQYFGPGTRLTVL.

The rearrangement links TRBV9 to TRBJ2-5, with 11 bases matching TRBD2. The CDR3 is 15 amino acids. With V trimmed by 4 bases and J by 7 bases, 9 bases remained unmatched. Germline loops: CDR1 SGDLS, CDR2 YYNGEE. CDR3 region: CASSRSGTSGGTQYF. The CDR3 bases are TGTGCCAGCAGCCGTTCCGGGACTAGCGGCGGGACCCAGTACTTC.

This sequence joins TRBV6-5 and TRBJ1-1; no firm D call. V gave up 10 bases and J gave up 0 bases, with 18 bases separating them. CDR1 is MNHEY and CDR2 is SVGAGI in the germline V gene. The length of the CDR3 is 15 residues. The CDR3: CATTLTRQMNTEAFF. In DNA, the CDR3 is TGTGCCACCACCCTGACTAGACAAATGAACACTGAAGCTTTCTTT.

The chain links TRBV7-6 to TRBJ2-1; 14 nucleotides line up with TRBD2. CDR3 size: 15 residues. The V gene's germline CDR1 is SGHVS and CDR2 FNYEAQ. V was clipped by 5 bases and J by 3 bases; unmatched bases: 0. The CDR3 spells CASSGLAGGYNEQFF. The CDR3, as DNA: TGTGCCAGCAGCGGACTAGCGGGGGGCTACAATGAGCAGTTCTTC.

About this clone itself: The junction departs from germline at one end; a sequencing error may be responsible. The CDR3 sequence: CASSVQGAGAEAFF. CDR3 sequence (DNA): TGTGCCAGTAGCGTACAGGGGGCAGGGGCTGAGGCTTTCTTT. The J gene is TRBJ1-1, the V gene TRBV19, with 9 bases that match TRBD1. The germline V gene has CDR1 LNHDA and CDR2 SQIVND (reference sequence). The CDR3 runs to 14 residues.

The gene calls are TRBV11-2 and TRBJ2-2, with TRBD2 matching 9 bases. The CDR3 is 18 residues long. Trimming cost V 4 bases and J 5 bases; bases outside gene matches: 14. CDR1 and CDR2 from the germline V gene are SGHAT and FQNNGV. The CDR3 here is CASSSGSAGGPWTGELFF. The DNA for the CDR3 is TGTGCCAGCAGCTCGGGATCTGCGGGGGGGCCTTGGACCGGGGAGCTGTTTTTT.

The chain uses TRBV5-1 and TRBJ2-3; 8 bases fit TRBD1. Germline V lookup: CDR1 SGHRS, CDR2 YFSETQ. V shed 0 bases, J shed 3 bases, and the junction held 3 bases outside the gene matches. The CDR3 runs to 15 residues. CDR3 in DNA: TGCGCCAGCAGCTTGGACGGACAGGGTACAGATACGCAGTATTTT. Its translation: CASSLDGQGTDTQYF.

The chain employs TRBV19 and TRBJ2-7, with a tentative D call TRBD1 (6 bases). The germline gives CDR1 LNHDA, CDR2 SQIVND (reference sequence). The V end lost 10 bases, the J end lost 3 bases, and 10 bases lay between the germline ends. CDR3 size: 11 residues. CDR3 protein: CATQGIYEQYF. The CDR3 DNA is TGTGCCACCCAGGGGATCTACGAGCAGTACTTC.

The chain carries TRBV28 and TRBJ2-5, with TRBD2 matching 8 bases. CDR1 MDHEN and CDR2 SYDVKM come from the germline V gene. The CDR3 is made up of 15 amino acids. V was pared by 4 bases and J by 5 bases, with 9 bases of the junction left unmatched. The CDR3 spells CASSYQLTGGETQYF. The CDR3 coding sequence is TGTGCCAGCAGTTACCAACTTACGGGGGGGGAGACCCAGTACTTC. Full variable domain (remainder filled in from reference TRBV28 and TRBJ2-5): DVKVTQSSRYLVKRTGEKVFLECVQDMDHENMFWYRQDPGLGLRLIYFSYDVKMKEKGDIPEGYSVSREKKERFSLILESASTNQTSMYLCASSYQLTGGETQYFGPGTRLLVL.

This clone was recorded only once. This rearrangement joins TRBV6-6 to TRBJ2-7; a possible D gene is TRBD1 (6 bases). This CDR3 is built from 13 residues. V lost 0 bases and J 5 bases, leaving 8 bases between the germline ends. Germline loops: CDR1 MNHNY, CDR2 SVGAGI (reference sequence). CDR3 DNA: TGTGCCAGCAGTTACTCAACAGGGAACGAGCAGTACTTC. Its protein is CASSYSTGNEQYF.